This TCR beta chain was recorded in a study of T-cell memory formation after mild COVID-19. The CDR3 runs 16 residues. Germline V gene lookup returns CDR1 MNHNY and CDR2 SVGAGI (reference sequence). The V gene lost 0 bases and the J gene lost 1 base, with 10 bases spanning the gap. MiXCR, run by TCRdb on the 5' RACE reads, gives a single entry per CDR3 protein. The data contain roughly 200,000 distinct CDR3 sequences, around 15% of them singletons. This receptor was taken from an adult woman who had mild COVID-19 (a few samples of this study predate the infection). Cell type and time point are not known. The sequenced sample was PBMCs or a T cell subset sorted from them (not recorded which). The chain combines TRBV6-6 with TRBJ1-5, with D unresolved. CDR3 in amino acids: CASSYSPGRSNQPQHF. Here the CDR3 DNA reads TGTGCCAGCAGTTACTCACCGGGGAGAAGCAATCAGCCCCAGCATTTT.